Listed here are 18 T cell receptor beta chains from one sample, sequenced in a study of neurological immune-mediated disorders. Using its own MiXCR run on the 5' RACE reads, TCRdb lists one record per CDR3 protein. The repertoire holds about 49,000 distinct CDR3 sequences, with over 10% as singletons. Time point in this sample: longitudinal time-point 2. The sequenced sample consisted of PBMCs. These receptors came from a male donor with HTLV-1-associated myelopathy (HAM/TSP).

This clonotype was detected ten times or more. The chain is built from TRBV28 and TRBJ2-7, with D perhaps matching TRBD1 (6 bases). There are 15 residues in the CDR3. CDR1 and CDR2 from the germline V gene are MDHEN and SYDVKM. V lost 5 bases, J lost 4 bases, and 18 bases lay in between. DNA for the CDR3: TGTGCCAGCAGTGCCTCCTTGGACAGAGGATACGAGCAGTACTTC. It translates to CASSASLDRGYEQYF.

This clonotype has at least ten counts. CDR3 bases: TGCAGTGCTAGAGATATGGACGGGGTGTCCTACGAGCAGTACTTC. Encoded protein: CSARDMDGVSYEQYF. The gene calls are TRBV20-1 and TRBJ2-7, with D maybe TRBD2 (5 bases). The V end was cut by 0 bases, the J end by 1 base, with 13 bases between. This CDR3 has 15 amino acids. Germline CDR1 reads DFQATT; CDR2 reads SNEGSKA (reference sequence).

V usage is TRBV12-3 or TRBV12-4 and J usage is TRBJ2-7, with 11 bases matching TRBD2. This CDR3 contains 15 residues. The V and J ends lost 3 bases and 6 bases, in that order; junction bases with no gene match: 7. CDR3 nucleotides: TGTGCCAGCAGTTTGATAGCGGGGGGGCCGAGCGAGCAGTACTTC. Its protein product is CASSLIAGGPSEQYF.

This clonotype appeared a few times. The chain couples TRBV15 to TRBJ1-1, with D possibly matching TRBD1 (5 bases). From germline, CDR1 is LNHNV and CDR2 YYDKDF (reference sequence). Trimming cost V 2 bases and J 4 bases, with 17 bases left between them. The CDR3 is 16 residues long. The CDR3 sequence is CATSRYSLGVITEAFF. The CDR3 DNA sequence: TGTGCCACCAGCAGATACTCCCTGGGGGTGATCACTGAAGCTTTCTTT.

There are many counts of this clonotype. The CDR3 bases are TGCGCCAGCAGCATTACCTCGGGGGCACTCTACAATGAGCAGTTCTTC. Amino acid sequence: CASSITSGALYNEQFF. The V gene is TRBV5-1, the J gene TRBJ2-1; D is possibly TRBD1 or TRBD2 (6 bases each). The length of the CDR3 is 16 residues. V lost 4 bases and J lost 3, with 17 bases in between. Germline V lookup: CDR1 SGHRS, CDR2 YFSETQ.

The gene calls are TRBV3-1 and TRBJ1-3; perhaps TRBD1 as D (5 bases). The CDR3 sequence is 17 residues long. V lost 2 bases and J lost 0, with 14 bases in between. Germline CDR1 LGHDT, CDR2 YNNKEL (reference sequence). As DNA, the CDR3 is TGTGCCAGCAGCCAAAGAAAGGAGACAGCCTCTGGAAACACCATATATTTT. This encodes CASSQRKETASGNTIYF.

This clonotype was picked up many times. The chain has TRBV18 and TRBJ1-4; TRBD1 agrees at 9 bases. Germline CDR1 KGHSH, CDR2 LQKENI. This CDR3 has 15 residues. Trimming at V came to 0 bases and at J to 7 bases, leaving 3 bases not matched to a gene. CDR3 protein: CASSPPWTGVEKLFF. The DNA of the CDR3 is TGTGCCAGCTCACCACCGTGGACAGGGGTTGAAAAACTGTTTTTT.

Note on this clonotype: The junction departs from germline at one end; a sequencing error may be responsible. The chain recombines TRBV14 with TRBJ1-2, with TRBD1 matching over 9 bases. Looked up from germline, CDR1 is SGHDN and CDR2 is FVKESK. CDR3 size: 16 residues. The CDR3 DNA is TGTGCCAGCAGCCACCGAACAGGGGGCGTGGACTATGGCAACACCTTC. It translates to CASSHRTGGVDYGNTF.

This clonotype was seen at least ten times. The rearrangement uses TRBV20-1 and TRBJ1-1; the D gene is possibly TRBD1 (5 bases). CDR3 length: 15 amino acids. The V gene's germline CDR1 is DFQATT and CDR2 SNEGSKA (reference sequence). V lost 1 base and J 1 base, leaving 13 bases between the germline ends. The CDR3 DNA follows: TGCAGTGCTAGAGCCCAGCAGGGCTGGAACACTGAAGCTTTCTTT. This codes for CSARAQQGWNTEAFF.

The sample holds many counts of this clonotype. The chain combines TRBV6-5 with TRBJ2-5; either TRBD1 or TRBD2 may supply D (6 bases each). Deletions cut 5 bases from V and 5 bases from J, with 15 bases between. CDR1 MNHEY and CDR2 SVGAGI come from the germline V gene. The CDR3 has 14 residues. The CDR3 reads CASSTTGARETQYF. CDR3 nucleotide sequence: TGTGCCAGCAGTACTACGGGGGCGCGGGAGACCCAGTACTTC.

Ten or more counts support this clonotype. The chain uses TRBV5-1 and TRBJ1-1, with 10 nucleotides matching TRBD1. This CDR3 spans 15 amino acids. Germline V gene data show CDR1 as SGHRS and CDR2 as YFSETQ. V shed 2 bases and J 2 bases; nucleotides not matched to a gene: 3. Written as DNA, the CDR3 is TGCGCCAGCAGCTTATTGACAGGGGGCAACACTGAAGCTTTCTTT. This codes for CASSLLTGGNTEAFF.

This clonotype was detected ten times or more. The CDR3 DNA reads as TGTGCCAGCAGCTCCTCACTTAATCTACATGGCCCGCAGTATTTT. Amino acids: CASSSSLNLHGPQYF. V gene TRBV6-5 combines with J gene TRBJ2-3; D unclear. The CDR3 spans 15 residues. V gave up 6 bases and J gave up 10 bases, with 23 bases separating them. CDR1 is MNHEY, CDR2 SVGAGI, per germline.

The V call is TRBV27, the J call TRBJ2-3; D may be TRBD2 (6 bases). Per germline, CDR1 MNHEY and CDR2 SMNVEV (reference sequence). This CDR3 region has 15 residues. Trimming shortened V by 2 bases and J by 5 bases, and 14 bases separated the two germline ends. This CDR3 is CASSLVWGVIDTQYF. For the CDR3, the DNA is TGTGCCAGCAGTTTAGTCTGGGGGGTCATAGATACGCAGTATTTT.

The chain carries TRBV7-9 and TRBJ2-2, with unresolved D. Trimming took off 1 base at V and 4 bases at J, with 10 bases between the two ends. Germline CDR1 is SEHNR and CDR2 is FQNEAQ (reference sequence). The CDR3 extends over 15 amino acids. The chain's CDR3 is CASSLDGRSTGELFF. In DNA, the CDR3 is TGTGCCAGCAGCTTAGATGGTAGAAGCACCGGGGAGCTGTTTTTT.

This clonotype has a count of ten or more. V and J are TRBV20-1 and TRBJ1-1, with D possibly TRBD1 on 5 matching bases. CDR1 and CDR2 from the germline V gene are DFQATT and SNEGSKA (reference sequence). Trimming left V 6 bases short and J 1 base short, with 12 bases between. The CDR3 loop spans 13 amino acids. The CDR3 protein is CSATGPTNTEAFF. Here the CDR3 DNA reads TGCAGTGCAACGGGACCCACGAACACTGAAGCTTTCTTT.

The V and J genes are TRBV20-1 and TRBJ2-1; 9 bases match TRBD2. The length of the CDR3 is 15 residues. CDR1 and CDR2 from the germline V gene are DFQATT and SNEGSKA (reference sequence). V lost 0 bases and J lost 8; bases outside the gene matches: 8. The CDR3 spells CSARDRRTSEDEQFF. CDR3 nucleotides: TGCAGTGCTAGAGATAGGAGGACTAGCGAAGATGAGCAGTTCTTC.

This clonotype was counted ten times or more. The V and J genes are TRBV5-1 and TRBJ1-1; TRBD1 matches 7 bases. The CDR3 has 15 residues. Germline CDR1 SGHRS, CDR2 YFSETQ. Trimming removed 0 bases from V and 7 bases from J; junction bases left unmatched: 9. CDR3 sequence reads: CASSLAPTGTVEAFF. The CDR3 DNA reads as TGCGCCAGCAGCTTGGCCCCGACAGGGACAGTTGAAGCTTTCTTT.

Ten or more counts support this clonotype. This rearrangement joins TRBV10-3 to TRBJ1-3; no clear D. The CDR3 sequence is 16 residues long. V shed 6 bases and J shed 1 base, with 16 bases lying between them. Germline CDR1 and CDR2: ENHRY and SYGVKD. The CDR3 sequence is CAISPQVTGSGNTIYF. CDR3 nucleotides: TGTGCCATCAGCCCGCAGGTGACCGGATCTGGAAACACCATATATTTT.